The 19 T cell receptor beta chains below come from one sample, sequenced in a study of blood T cell repertoires in COVID-19 (dated by TCRdb to about 2020). Libraries were built with the immunoSEQ multiplex PCR assay. Not all clones reach the TCRdb copy of this immuneACCESS table, which keeps in-frame sequences only. Checked studies attribute under half of the gap to unresolved V genes and leave the rest unexplained. Counted in this sample were more than 110,000 clones; 85% to 90% of them appeared once. 10% to 13% of the sample rests with the top ten. The sample comprised peripheral blood. The receptor source for this set is a man aged 50-59 years with active or convalescent COVID-19.

This sequence joins TRBV12-3 or TRBV12-4 and TRBJ1-2; D is undetermined. The CDR3 is 13 residues long. V lost 3 bases to trimming and J lost 6 bases, with 11 bases between them. CDR3 sequence: CASSLTPVDGYTF. CDR3 bases: TGTGCCAGCAGTTTGACACCCGTGGATGGCTACACCTTC.

This chain joins TRBV5-1 and TRBJ1-2, with 7 nucleotides matching TRBD1. The J segment lost 6 bases and the V segment lost 0 bases, leaving 5 bases of the junction unmatched. CDR3 length equals 14 residues. CDR1 is SGHRS and CDR2 is YFSETQ in the germline V gene. CDR3 loop: CASSLGQGQDGYTF. The DNA of the CDR3 is TGCGCCAGCAGCTTGGGACAGGGTCAGGATGGCTACACCTTC.

The chain is built from TRBV3-1 (or the pseudogene TRBV3-2) and TRBJ2-2; 12 nucleotides align to TRBD2. Germline CDR1 and CDR2: LGHDT and YNNKEL (reference sequence). The CDR3 loop spans 16 amino acids. With 3 bases clipped from V and 5 bases from J, the junction kept 4 bases outside the gene matches. As DNA, the CDR3 is TGTGCCAGCAGCCACCTGACTAGCGGGAGAACCGGGGAGCTGTTTTTT. It translates to CASSHLTSGRTGELFF.

The chain carries TRBV27 and TRBJ2-7; TRBD1 matches at 10 bases. The trim removed 4 bases at V and 3 bases at J, leaving 6 bases unmatched. This CDR3 comprises 15 residues. CDR1 is MNHEY, CDR2 SMNVEV, per germline (reference sequence). CDR3 sequence reads: CASSSPGTGVYEQYF. CDR3 nucleotides: TGTGCCAGCAGTTCCCCCGGGACAGGGGTCTACGAGCAGTACTTC.

This clone was detected only once. V and J are TRBV28 and TRBJ1-3; perhaps TRBD1 as D (6 bases). The ends were cut back, 1 base at V and 4 bases at J, with 11 bases in the middle. Germline V gives CDR1 MDHEN, CDR2 SYDVKM. This CDR3 contains 15 residues. CDR3 bases: TGTGCCAGCAGTTTATATTGGGGGCAAGGAAACACCATATATTTT. This translates into CASSLYWGQGNTIYF. The whole variable domain, remainder taken from reference TRBV28 and TRBJ1-3, is DVKVTQSSRYLVKRTGEKVFLECVQDMDHENMFWYRQDPGLGLRLIYFSYDVKMKEKGDIPEGYSVSREKKERFSLILESASTNQTSMYLCASSLYWGQGNTIYFGEGSWLTVV.

The CDR3 here is CASRVDRGRSPLHF. The DNA for the CDR3 is TGTGCCAGCAGGGTAGACAGGGGCCGGTCACCCCTCCACTTT. This rearrangement joins TRBV6-5 to TRBJ1-6, with 8 bases identical to TRBD1. There are 14 residues in the CDR3. V was clipped by 6 bases and J by 10 bases; unmatched bases: 8. Per germline, CDR1 MNHEY and CDR2 SVGAGI.

V usage is TRBV7-9 and J usage is TRBJ1-3, with D unresolved. The CDR3 totals 13 residues. The germline V and J ends were trimmed by 0 bases and 8 bases, with 8 bases remaining between them. Germline lookup yields CDR1 SEHNR and CDR2 FQNEAQ (reference sequence). The CDR3 DNA reads as TGTGCCAGCAGCTTAGCGGTGGGCGACACCATATATTTT. Translating gives CASSLAVGDTIYF. The full variable domain, with the rest looked up from reference TRBV7-9 and TRBJ1-3, is DTGVSQNPRHKITKRGQNVTFRCDPISEHNRLYWYRQTLGQGPEFLTYFQNEAQLEKSRLLSDRFSAERPKGSFSTLEIQRTEQGDSAMYLCASSLAVGDTIYFGEGSWLTVV.

V is TRBV19 and J is TRBJ2-5, with D possibly TRBD2 on 6 matching bases. V lost 1 base to trimming and J lost 2 bases, with 8 bases between them. Germline CDR1 and CDR2: LNHDA and SQIVND (reference sequence). This CDR3 spans 14 amino acids. The CDR3 is CASSIAGVQETQYF. For the CDR3, the DNA is TGTGCCAGTAGTATAGCGGGAGTTCAAGAGACCCAGTACTTC. The full variable domain, its missing parts supplied by reference TRBV19 and TRBJ2-5, is DGGITQSPKYLFRKEGQNVTLSCEQNLNHDAMYWYRQDPGQGLRLIYYSQIVNDFQKGDIAEGYSVSREKKESFPLTVTSAQKNPTAFYLCASSIAGVQETQYFGPGTRLLVL.

The genes are TRBV2 and TRBJ1-1; D is perhaps TRBD1 (5 bases). CDR1 is SNHLY, CDR2 FYNNEI, per germline. V was clipped by 7 bases and J by 4 bases, with 10 bases between them. There are 12 residues in the CDR3. CDR3 DNA: TGTGCCAGCACTTCAGGGTTCACTGAAGCTTTCTTT. Translating it yields CASTSGFTEAFF. The full variable domain, its missing parts supplied by reference TRBV2 and TRBJ1-1, is EPEVTQTPSHQVTQMGQEVILRCVPISNHLYFYWYRQILGQKVEFLVSFYNNEISEKSEIFDDQFSVERPDGSNFTLKIRSTKLEDSAMYFCASTSGFTEAFFGQGTRLTVV.

This clone has a single count. The chain couples TRBV7-9 to TRBJ2-3; TRBD1 matches at 7 bases. The CDR3 contains 15 residues. J lost 4 bases, V lost 5 bases, and 9 bases had no gene match. Germline lookup yields CDR1 SEHNR and CDR2 FQNEAQ (reference sequence). The CDR3 spells CASSPTGVGADTQYF. In DNA form, the CDR3 reads TGTGCCAGCAGCCCTACAGGGGTTGGGGCAGATACGCAGTATTTT.

The chain employs TRBV4-1 and TRBJ2-7, with D perhaps TRBD1 (6 bases). V dropped 4 bases and J dropped 2 bases, with 21 bases sitting between them. CDR3 length equals 17 residues. Germline assignment: CDR1 MGHRA and CDR2 YSYEKL. This CDR3 reads CASSRDLGRQAPYEQYF. CDR3 DNA: TGCGCCAGCAGCCGCGACCTAGGTAGACAGGCCCCCTACGAGCAGTACTTC.

This clone appeared a few times. The rearrangement links TRBV5-6 to TRBJ2-7; TRBD2 aligns across 10 bases. Unmatched junction bases numbered 3, after V lost 1 base and J lost 5 bases. Germline values: CDR1 SGHDT, CDR2 YYEEEE. The CDR3 has 14 amino acids. The CDR3 DNA follows: TGTGCCAGCAGCTTGCTAGCGGGAGCTAACGAGCAGTACTTC. Translation gives CASSLLAGANEQYF. The variable domain in full, with the rest retrieved from reference TRBV5-6 and TRBJ2-7, is DAGVTQSPTHLIKTRGQQVTLRCSPKSGHDTVSWYQQALGQGPQFIFQYYEEEERQRGNFPDRFSGHQFPNYSSELNVNALLLGDSALYLCASSLLAGANEQYFGPGTRLTVT.

This clone has only one observation. The chain is built from TRBV5-4 and TRBJ1-4; 10 bases match TRBD1. V lost 4 bases to trimming and J lost 7 bases; unmatched junction nucleotides: 13. This CDR3 comprises 17 residues. Looked up from germline, CDR1 is SGHNT and CDR2 is YYREEE (reference sequence). CDR3 in amino acids: CASSVRDRGVGGEKLFF. As DNA, the CDR3 is TGTGCCAGCAGCGTCCGGGACAGGGGCGTTGGGGGTGAAAAACTGTTTTTT.

The V and J genes are TRBV29-1 and TRBJ1-4; D possibly corresponds to TRBD1 (5 bases). The CDR3 runs to 12 residues. The V gene's germline CDR1 is SQVTM and CDR2 ANQGSEA. Deletions cut 6 bases from V and 7 bases from J, with 12 bases between. Here the CDR3 DNA reads TGCAGCGTGACAGTGGATTCTGAAAAACTGTTTTTT. Protein sequence: CSVTVDSEKLFF.

The V call is TRBV4-3, the J call TRBJ1-2; TRBD1 matches 7 bases. CDR1 LGHNA and CDR2 YSLEER come from the germline V gene. Unmatched junction bases numbered 9, after V lost 2 bases and J lost 6 bases. The CDR3 extends over 15 amino acids. Here the CDR3 reads CASSQQIRQGDGYTF. CDR3 nucleotides: TGCGCCAGCAGCCAACAAATTCGTCAGGGGGATGGCTACACCTTC.

The chain is built from TRBV19 and TRBJ2-5; tentatively, D is TRBD1 (6 bases). V was clipped by 7 bases and J by 2 bases, with 17 bases between them. The germline V gene has CDR1 LNHDA and CDR2 SQIVND (reference sequence). This CDR3 is built from 15 residues. CDR3 region: CASNQDSSPQETQYF. CDR3 nucleotides: TGTGCCAGTAACCAGGACAGCAGTCCACAAGAGACCCAGTACTTC. Variable domain in full (rest from reference TRBV19 and TRBJ2-5): DGGITQSPKYLFRKEGQNVTLSCEQNLNHDAMYWYRQDPGQGLRLIYYSQIVNDFQKGDIAEGYSVSREKKESFPLTVTSAQKNPTAFYLCASNQDSSPQETQYFGPGTRLLVL.

CDR3: CATSRDPPTGGPLSGANVLTF. The CDR3 coding sequence is TGTGCCACCAGCAGAGATCCTCCCACAGGGGGCCCCTTATCTGGGGCCAACGTCCTGACTTTC. V gene TRBV15 combines with J gene TRBJ2-6; TRBD1 matches at 9 bases. CDR1 is LNHNV and CDR2 is YYDKDF in the germline V gene (reference sequence). This CDR3 has 21 amino acids. The junction had 13 bases not matched to a gene; V was cut back by 0 bases and J by 1 base.

This chain uses TRBV27 with TRBJ2-2, with D unresolved. This CDR3 contains 15 residues. Trimming took 3 bases from V and 1 from J, leaving 9 bases between them. Germline CDR1 and CDR2: MNHEY and SMNVEV (reference sequence). The CDR3 DNA reads as TGTGCCAGCAGTTTCTTTGGCGGGAACACCGGGGAGCTGTTTTTT. Translated: CASSFFGGNTGELFF.

Of note for this clone: The identical CDR3 is also encoded by other nucleotide sequences in the sample. This rearrangement joins TRBV7-2 to TRBJ2-3; TRBD2 matches 9 bases. The germline V gene has CDR1 SGHTA and CDR2 FQGNSA. V was pared by 2 bases and J by 0 bases, with 0 bases of the junction left unmatched. CDR3 size: 15 residues. CDR3 coding DNA: TGTGCCAGCAGCTTAACTAGCGGGAGCACAGATACGCAGTATTTT. Amino acid sequence: CASSLTSGSTDTQYF.